This entry is about one TCR beta chain. Between the trimmed V and J ends, which lost 2 bases and 6 bases, there was a span of 16 bases. Germline assignment: CDR1 MNHEY and CDR2 SMNVEV (reference sequence). This CDR3 is 15 amino acids long. This sample is drawn from a study of beta chain features in type 1 diabetes. Background on the study: Healthy donors and patients had similar age, gender and cell yields. There were approximately 100,000,000 sorted cells examined across all samples.

The isolated RNA, all of it, was reverse transcribed, so expressed TCRB transcripts were what got sequenced. An average roughly 3.6 million reads came from naive, central memory and regulatory T cell samples. Sequencing used immunoSEQ multiplex PCR; TCRdb keeps in-frame clones, though not all of them. In the table there are 110,000 to 150,000 clones, 9.5% to 10% of which are singletons. CD45RO/CCR7/CD25/CD127/CD95/CD27 separated CD4+ naive, central memory, regulatory and stem cell-like memory cells by sorting. The source of this sequence is a woman in her forties in good health. The chain joins TRBV27 to TRBJ1-2, with D possibly being TRBD1 (5 bases). The sample taken for sequencing was central memory CD4+ T cells from blood. The CDR3 loop reads CASSLDDRVSNGYTF. Here the CDR3 DNA reads TGTGCCAGCAGTTTAGACGACAGAGTTTCTAATGGCTACACCTTC.